The clone carrying this T cell receptor beta chain was seen at least ten times. These data belong to a study of low-dose radiotherapy and immunotherapy resistance in tumors. At the level of the study: Participants in Cohort 2 were given 1 Gy per fraction every two weeks, for 13 Gy over 26 weeks. Treatment included intravenous cyclophosphamide dosed at 200 mg/m2 every two weeks, one day before radiation and immunotherapy. Every two weeks patients got nivolumab 240 mg flat dose, plus ipilimumab 1 mg/kg every six weeks, intravenously.

CDR3 length equals 14 residues. The V gene lost 0 bases and the J gene lost 3 bases, with 8 bases spanning the gap. Germline assignment: CDR1 MRHNA and CDR2 SNTAGT. Specified time point: before trial treatment. Donors were given nivolumab, ipilimumab, aspirin, low-dose cyclophosphamide and low-dose radiotherapy. A roughly 20-cycle PCR with a constant-region primer and V-primer adapter amplified TCRs. TCRdb re-derived calls from the reads in MiXCR, one entry per CDR3 protein. The table records about 47,000 distinct CDR3 sequences, about an eighth of them present only once. This specimen was PBMCs, taken before treatment. This sequence originates from a female donor with ovarian cancer. This sequence joins TRBV6-4 and TRBJ1-1, with a possible D match to TRBD1 (5 bases). CDR3: CASSDSEGDTEAFF. The CDR3 bases are TGTGCCAGCAGTGACTCGGAAGGGGACACTGAAGCTTTCTTT.